Below, 21 T cell receptor beta chains from the same sample are listed, as sequenced in a study of cytomegalovirus exposure and HLA in healthy donors. PCR amplification relied on 60 Vbeta primers (plus 13 Jbeta primers). Measured with immunoSEQ multiplex PCR; TCRdb has only the in-frame clones, and not every one. The sample gives 180,000 or so clones, roughly 77% of which show up once; 7.7% is in the top ten. The sequenced sample was PBMCs. The receptor set was obtained from a woman in her thirties or forties in good health and CMV-seropositive.

The chain recombines TRBV5-6 with TRBJ2-7; 9 bases map to TRBD2. V lost 2 bases to trimming and J lost 5 bases; unmatched junction nucleotides: 5. This CDR3 is built from 14 residues. From germline, CDR1 is SGHDT and CDR2 YYEEEE. CDR3 amino acids: CASSLPGLANEQYF. CDR3 DNA sequence: TGTGCCAGCAGCTTACCGGGACTAGCTAACGAGCAGTACTTC.

The V call is TRBV2, the J call TRBJ2-3, with a tentative D call TRBD1 (6 bases). The CDR3 has 15 amino acids. V was pared by 3 bases and J by 3 bases, with 13 bases between. The germline gives CDR1 SNHLY, CDR2 FYNNEI. Here the CDR3 reads CASSDVGTRTDTQYF. CDR3 in DNA: TGTGCCAGCAGTGACGTCGGGACACGGACAGATACGCAGTATTTT.

The sample holds a few counts of this clone. The V call is TRBV6-1, the J call TRBJ2-1; no clear D. The V and J ends lost 3 bases and 0 bases respectively, with 9 bases between them. Germline CDR1 is MNHNS and CDR2 is SASEGT. This CDR3 region has 15 residues. The DNA for the CDR3 is TGTGCCAGCAGTGATCAGGTTAGCTCCTACAATGAGCAGTTCTTC. Protein product: CASSDQVSSYNEQFF.

This chain joins TRBV28 and TRBJ2-5; D may be TRBD2 (7 bases). The CDR3 has 17 residues. Germline CDR1 and CDR2: MDHEN and SYDVKM. V was trimmed by 4 bases and J by 4 bases, leaving 22 bases between them. The CDR3 sequence is CASSSPGGTNTGETQYF. CDR3 DNA sequence: TGTGCCAGCAGTTCTCCCGGGGGGACAAACACCGGAGAGACCCAGTACTTC.

V and J are TRBV28 and TRBJ2-2, with TRBD2 matching over 9 bases. Germline CDR1 reads MDHEN; CDR2 reads SYDVKM. This CDR3 region has 15 residues. V lost 2 bases and J lost 5; bases outside the gene matches: 3. The DNA of the CDR3 is TGTGCCAGCAGTTTAGCGGGAGGGCCAACCGGGGAGCTGTTTTTT. It is translated as CASSLAGGPTGELFF.

V gene TRBV14 combines with J gene TRBJ1-5; maybe TRBD1 (5 bases). Germline assignment: CDR1 SGHDN and CDR2 FVKESK. The CDR3 runs to 12 residues. The germline V and J ends were trimmed by 3 bases and 5 bases, with 5 bases remaining between them. For the CDR3, the DNA is TGTGCCAGCAGCCAGGGGCATCAGCCCCAGCATTTT. It specifies CASSQGHQPQHF.

This clone was recorded a few times. The V gene is TRBV6-1, the J gene TRBJ1-2; D possibly corresponds to TRBD1 (6 bases). Germline V gene lookup returns CDR1 MNHNS and CDR2 SASEGT. Trimming left V 2 bases short and J 5 bases short, with 12 bases between. The CDR3 runs to 14 residues. The DNA of the CDR3 is TGTGCCAGCAGTGAATTCGGACAGCTTTATGGCTACACCTTC. Translated: CASSEFGQLYGYTF.

The chain joins TRBV5-1 to TRBJ1-2, with no clear D. Germline V gives CDR1 SGHRS, CDR2 YFSETQ. This CDR3 region has 13 residues. V lost 0 bases and J lost 5, with 8 bases in between. CDR3 nucleotide sequence: TGCGCCAGCAGCTTGGACATAAATTATGGCTACACCTTC. As protein: CASSLDINYGYTF.

The rearrangement joins TRBV7-3 to TRBJ2-1; unclear D gene. This CDR3 region has 17 residues. V was shortened by 2 bases and J by 7 bases, with 21 bases between the two germline ends. The germline V gene encodes CDR1 SGHTA and CDR2 FQGTGA. CDR3 coding DNA: TGTGCCAGCAGCTTACACGCCCCCGACTCCATCGCGAATGAGCAGTTCTTC. Protein: CASSLHAPDSIANEQFF.

The V call is TRBV29-1, the J call TRBJ1-2; D unresolved. V was pared by 4 bases and J by 5 bases, with 8 bases between. CDR1 SQVTM and CDR2 ANQGSEA come from the germline V gene. CDR3 size: 11 residues. CDR3 region: CSVVRGYGYTF. DNA of the CDR3: TGCAGCGTTGTACGCGGATATGGCTACACCTTC.

V usage is TRBV7-3 and J usage is TRBJ2-1, with 11 bases lining up with TRBD2. Germline V gives CDR1 SGHTA, CDR2 FQGTGA. The CDR3 runs to 15 residues. Trimming cost V 3 bases and J 8 bases; bases outside gene matches: 6. DNA of the CDR3: TGTGCCAGCAGCTTGACTAGCGGGATCGGTGATGAGCAGTTCTTC. It yields the protein CASSLTSGIGDEQFF.

The genes are TRBV28 and TRBJ1-2; D ambiguous. The CDR3 contains 11 residues. The ends were cut back, 8 bases at V and 6 bases at J, with 10 bases in the middle. The germline V gene has CDR1 MDHEN and CDR2 SYDVKM. The CDR3 is CASGQSHGYTF. As DNA, the CDR3 is TGTGCCAGCGGGCAAAGCCATGGCTACACCTTC.

V usage is TRBV5-1 and J usage is TRBJ2-5; TRBD1 matches 7 bases. The DNA end favors TRBJ2-7, so the J call may be wrong. Per the germline V gene, CDR1 is SGHRS and CDR2 is YFSETQ. The CDR3 is made up of 15 amino acids. The CDR3 region has the DNA TGCGCCAGCAGCTTGGAGAGGGGGCACTCCTACGAGCAGTACTTC. The encoded protein is CASSLERGHSYEQYF.

The chain combines TRBV7-3 with TRBJ1-1; tentatively, D is TRBD1 (6 bases). Germline CDR1 reads SGHTA; CDR2 reads FQGTGA. The CDR3 consists of 13 residues. V lost 5 bases and J lost 1, with 8 bases in between. CDR3 sequence: CASSLQGNTEAFF. CDR3 coding DNA: TGTGCCAGCAGCCTACAGGGGAACACTGAAGCTTTCTTT.

The chain joins TRBV25-1 to TRBJ2-3, with 7 bases matching TRBD1. J was trimmed by 2 bases and V by 4 bases; bases with no gene match: 9. CDR1 and CDR2 from the germline V gene are MGHDK and SYGVNS. The CDR3 is made up of 16 amino acids. The CDR3 spells CASSALGTANTDTQYF. In DNA form, the CDR3 reads TGTGCCAGCAGTGCCCTTGGGACAGCGAACACAGATACGCAGTATTTT.

This sequence joins TRBV6-5 and TRBJ2-4; D possibly corresponds to TRBD2 (5 bases). This CDR3 spans 14 amino acids. V lost 8 bases to trimming and J lost 0 bases, with 11 bases between them. Looked up from germline, CDR1 is MNHEY and CDR2 is SVGAGI. The CDR3 bases are TGTGCCAGCCGACGAGGGCTAGCCAAAAACATTCAGTACTTC. Translated, it gives CASRRGLAKNIQYF.

The rearrangement uses TRBV6-5 and TRBJ1-1; D is unresolved. Looked up from germline, CDR1 is MNHEY and CDR2 is SVGAGI. V shed 1 base and J shed 2 bases, with 8 bases lying between them. This CDR3 is built from 14 residues. The CDR3, as DNA: TGTGCCAGCAGTTACTTAGGAGATAACACTGAAGCTTTCTTT. It yields the protein CASSYLGDNTEAFF.

The chain joins TRBV10-3 to TRBJ2-7, with unresolved D. Germline assignment: CDR1 ENHRY and CDR2 SYGVKD. V lost 1 base to trimming and J lost 0 bases, with 10 bases between them. The CDR3 is 15 residues long. CDR3 coding DNA: TGTGCCATCAGTGAGTTAACTGGTAGCTCCTACGAGCAGTACTTC. It yields the protein CAISELTGSSYEQYF.

The J gene is TRBJ2-7, the V gene TRBV28; D might be TRBD2 (5 bases). The CDR3 length is 16 residues. Germline lookup yields CDR1 MDHEN and CDR2 SYDVKM. Deletions cut 4 bases from V and 3 bases from J, with 19 bases between. The CDR3 protein is CASSSGRTGSSYEQYF. CDR3 in DNA: TGTGCCAGCAGTTCTGGACGGACTGGATCTAGCTACGAGCAGTACTTC.

The V gene is TRBV6-5, the J gene TRBJ1-5; D ambiguous. The V gene lost 7 bases and the J gene lost 3 bases, with 13 bases spanning the gap. CDR1 and CDR2 from the germline V gene are MNHEY and SVGAGI. The CDR3 is 14 amino acids. The CDR3 region is CASNNLRVNQPQHF. In DNA, the CDR3 is TGTGCCAGCAATAACTTGCGGGTCAATCAGCCCCAGCATTTT.

This chain uses TRBV4-1 with TRBJ2-1; 10 bases are shared with TRBD2. Unmatched junction bases numbered 6, after V lost 0 bases and J lost 7 bases. This CDR3 is 16 amino acids long. Per germline, CDR1 MGHRA and CDR2 YSYEKL. This CDR3 is CASSQEKLAGYNEQFF. The CDR3, as DNA: TGCGCCAGCAGCCAAGAAAAACTAGCGGGGTATAATGAGCAGTTCTTC.